The 2 T cell receptor beta chains presented below share a single source sample, sequenced in a study of tissue T cells after allogeneic stem cell transplantation (dated 2022 in TCRdb). The time point label for this specimen denotes: human tissue collected at research (rapid) autopsy. More than 5 adult allo-HCT recipients with steroid-refractory GVHD were prospectively enrolled in a research-autopsy study over an approximately 3-year period. Library preparation was by the immunoSEQ multiplex PCR assay. Not all clones reach the TCRdb copy of this immuneACCESS table, which keeps in-frame sequences only. Checked studies attribute under half of the gap to unresolved V genes and leave the rest unexplained. Present in this sample are some 3,500 clones, approximately 71% of which were seen just once. The ten largest clones capture under 25% of the sample. Sequences were derived from small intestine tissue, sampled at autopsy. These receptors were obtained from a male patient of 60 years or more with steroid-refractory graft-versus-host disease after an allogeneic stem cell transplant. After transplantation, some T cells may belong to the graft donor instead of the recipient.

V and J are TRBV5-5 and TRBJ2-7; D is perhaps TRBD1 or TRBD2 (5 bases each). With 3 bases removed from V and 3 bases from J, the gap between germline ends came to 13 bases. The CDR3 contains 14 residues. Germline V lookup: CDR1 SGHKS, CDR2 YYEKEE (reference sequence). The CDR3 nucleotides are TGTGCCAGCAGCTCAATCCGGGACCTCTACGAGCAGTACTTC. Protein: CASSSIRDLYEQYF.

The chain couples TRBV11-3 to TRBJ2-2; no reliable D call. Germline CDR1 reads SGHNT; CDR2 reads YENEEA. Trimming took 0 bases from V and 8 from J, leaving 4 bases between them. CDR3 length: 12 residues. This chain's CDR3 is CASSLDRGELFF. CDR3 bases: TGTGCCAGCAGCTTAGACAGGGGGGAGCTGTTTTTT.